Reported below is one TCR beta chain. Its antigen is currently unknown. Individual cDNA molecules carried attached unique molecular identifiers. TCRdb processed the 5' RACE reads anew with MiXCR; each CDR3 protein has one entry. The table lists roughly 40,000 distinct CDR3 sequences, under 7% of them singletons. Germline lookup yields CDR1 MDHEN and CDR2 SYDVKM. V shed 6 bases and J shed 2 bases, with 11 bases lying between them. The CDR3 has 14 amino acids. The data were obtained in a study of early T cells in non-severe SARS-CoV-2 infection. Study findings and constraints: Anti-spike CD8 specificities were favored by VDJdb matching, whose results missed private and CD4 specificities.

This clonotype originated in an adult who was a healthcare worker with PCR-confirmed SARS-CoV-2 infection or an uninfected control (not recorded which). The chain combines TRBV28 with TRBJ1-5; a possible D gene is TRBD1 (5 bases). The sample consisted of whole blood. CDR3 nucleotide sequence: TGTGCCAGCAGGGACGGGGGAGGCAATCAGCCCCAGCATTTT. Translation gives CASRDGGGNQPQHF.